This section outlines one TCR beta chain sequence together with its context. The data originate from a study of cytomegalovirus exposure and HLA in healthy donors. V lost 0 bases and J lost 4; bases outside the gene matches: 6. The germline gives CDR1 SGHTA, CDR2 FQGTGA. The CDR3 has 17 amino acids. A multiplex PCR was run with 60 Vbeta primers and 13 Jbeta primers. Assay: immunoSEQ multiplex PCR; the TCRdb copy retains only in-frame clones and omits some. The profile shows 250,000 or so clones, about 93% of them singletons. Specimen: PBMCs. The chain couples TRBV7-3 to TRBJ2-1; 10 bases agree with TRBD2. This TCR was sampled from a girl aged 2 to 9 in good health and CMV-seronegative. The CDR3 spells CASSLTHGTSAYNEQFF. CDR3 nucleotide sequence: TGTGCCAGCAGCTTAACACACGGGACTAGCGCTTACAATGAGCAGTTCTTC.